The clone carrying this T cell receptor beta chain has only a few counts. The antigen is unknown. This sample is part of a study of beta chain features in type 1 diabetes. Study-level points and caveats: Patients with Type 1 diabetes showed moderately but significantly shorter TCRB CDR3s in all four CD4+ subsets. Insertions were fewer and deletions more numerous at VDJ junctions in type 1 diabetes patients. Within the patient group, naive, central memory and Treg TCRB repertoires appeared more similar to each other than within healthy donors. With patients and controls alike, PCR might favor shorter templates to an equal degree.

Reverse transcribing all isolated RNA meant expressed TCRB transcripts were sequenced. The repertoire was sequenced with immunoSEQ multiplex PCR; TCRdb's copy has only in-frame clones and lacks some. The table lists some 290,000 clones, 24% of them singletons. One heparinised draw, averaging around 120 mL, was taken per donor. This CDR3 is built from 13 residues. Trimming took 1 base from V and 8 from J; bases not matched to a gene: 2. The germline gives CDR1 SGHTA, CDR2 FQGTGA. The chain is built from TRBV7-3 and TRBJ2-1, with TRBD2 identical over 7 bases. Input material: naive CD4+ T cells from blood. The source of this sequence is a woman aged 25 to 39 with type 1 diabetes. The CDR3 DNA reads as TGTGCCAGCAGCTTAAGCGGGAGCGATGAGCAGTTCTTC. Translation gives CASSLSGSDEQFF.